A selection of T cell receptor beta chains follows, all from one sample in a study of T cells in Graves' hyperthyroidism and ophthalmopathy. Each CDR3 protein is one row after TCRdb ran MiXCR on the multiplex PCR reads. The data contain roughly 570,000 distinct CDR3 sequences, 40% to 55% of them singletons. The sequenced sample was peripheral blood or thyroid tissue (not recorded which). The receptors were sampled from an adult woman with Graves' disease, either hyperthyroidism or ophthalmopathy (not recorded which). Both conserved end residues are part of each CDR3. A D gene is named only where the DNA matches it firmly. A row's size may be missing; if present it is once, few, many or a size class.

D gene,J gene,V gene,clone size,CDR3 protein,CDR3 DNA
-,TRBJ2-6,TRBV2,-,CASRDRLTSGANVLTF,TGTGCCAGCAGAGACAGACTGACCTCTGGGGCCAACGTCCTGACTTTC
TRBD1,TRBJ2-2,TRBV5-5,-,CASRPAGTENTGELFF,TGTGCCAGCAGACCAGCCGGGACAGAGAACACCGGGGAGCTGTTTTTT
-,TRBJ1-2,TRBV7-9,-,CASSAGGTNYGYTF,TGTGCCAGCAGCGCGGGGGGAACTAACTATGGCTACACCTTC
TRBD2,TRBJ2-6,TRBV7-9,-,CASSHDGGAGGANVLTF,TGTGCCAGCAGCCACGACGGGGGGGCAGGTGGGGCCAACGTCCTGACTTTC
-,TRBJ2-7,TRBV7-2,few,CATQGNSYEQYF,TGTGCCACCCAAGGGAATAGCTACGAGCAGTACTTC
-,TRBJ2-7,TRBV28,many,CASSIGQEQYF,TGTGCCAGCAGTATCGGACAGGAGCAGTACTTC
-,TRBJ1-2,TRBV7-9,-,CASSDGVGGYTF,TGTGCCAGCAGTGATGGGGTGGGTGGCTACACCTTC
TRBD2,TRBJ2-2,TRBV20-1,many,CSARILAGVTGELFF,TGCAGTGCTAGGATTCTAGCGGGAGTCACCGGGGAGCTGTTTTTT
-,TRBJ1-1,TRBV28,many,CASANSEAFF,TGTGCCAGCGCCAACTCTGAAGCTTTCTTT
-,TRBJ1-5,TRBV5-1,-,CASGLGPASAGSNQPQHF,TGCGCCAGCGGCTTGGGACCGGCTTCCGCAGGGAGTAATCAGCCCCAGCATTTT
-,TRBJ1-5,TRBV12-3/TRBV12-4,many,CASRVGHPNQPQHF,TGTGCCAGCAGGGTGGGACATCCAAATCAGCCCCAGCATTTT
-,TRBJ1-2,TRBV5-1,many,CASSLLGRTYGYTF,TGCGCCAGCAGCCTACTGGGCCGGACCTATGGCTACACCTTC
-,TRBJ1-2,TRBV29-1,-,CSVEVGGGGYTF,TGCAGCGTTGAAGTGGGGGGTGGTGGCTACACCTTC
-,TRBJ1-2,TRBV6-5,many,CASSYEGQEPYYGYTF,TGTGCCAGCAGTTACGAGGGTCAGGAACCTTACTATGGCTACACCTTC
TRBD1,TRBJ2-7,TRBV24-1,-,CATSEGTGDYEQYF,TGTGCCACCAGTGAAGGGACAGGGGACTACGAGCAGTACTTC
-,TRBJ1-2,TRBV5-1,many,CASSPGLNNLRYTF,TGCGCCAGCAGCCCTGGACTGAACAACCTTCGCTACACCTTC
-,TRBJ2-5,TRBV27,-,CASSLSPRETQYF,TGTGCCAGCAGTTTATCCCCACGAGAGACCCAGTACTTC
-,TRBJ2-7,TRBV6-1,many,CASSDRYPYEQYF,TGTGCCAGCAGTGACCGCTACCCCTACGAGCAGTACTTC
-,TRBJ1-5,TRBV14,many,CASKPIGALSNQPQHF,TGTGCCAGTAAGCCAATAGGAGCCCTTAGCAATCAGCCCCAGCATTTT
-,TRBJ1-3,TRBV11-2,-,CASSPARGTIYF,TGTGCCAGCAGTCCCGCGCGGGGCACCATATATTTT
-,TRBJ1-2,TRBV10-3,few,CAISESRINYGYTF,TGTGCCATCAGTGAGTCGAGGATTAACTATGGCTACACCTTC
-,TRBJ1-2,TRBV20-1,many,CSARPTPGPNYGYTF,TGCAGTGCTAGACCCACCCCGGGTCCTAACTATGGCTACACCTTC
-,TRBJ1-3,TRBV9,many,CASSPRDSGNTIYF,TGTGCCAGCAGCCCCAGGGACTCTGGAAACACCATATATTTT
-,TRBJ2-7,TRBV9,-,CASSRRRDTPYEQYF,TGTGCCAGCAGCAGACGACGGGACACACCCTACGAGCAGTACTTC